One sample yielded the 20 T cell receptor beta chains listed below, sequenced in a study of T cells in Graves' hyperthyroidism and ophthalmopathy. RNA transcripts yielded amplified TCR beta CDR3 regions. With the HTBI primer set, the TCR CDR3 went through a first round of RT-PCR. TCRdb analysed the multiplex PCR reads with MiXCR anew, one entry per CDR3 protein. Of 650,000 to 850,000 distinct CDR3 sequences in the sample, roughly 20% were seen once. The specimen was blood. These receptors came from a woman aged 50 to 60 with Graves' hyperthyroidism that later progressed to Graves' ophthalmopathy.

This clonotype was seen at least ten times. The chain links TRBV7-9 to TRBJ2-1; the D gene is possibly TRBD1 (5 bases). The V end was cut by 8 bases, the J end by 3 bases, with 11 bases between. Per the germline V gene, CDR1 is SEHNR and CDR2 is FQNEAQ (reference sequence). CDR3 size: 13 residues. CDR3 protein: CASSETDYNEQFF. CDR3 nucleotide sequence: TGTGCCAGCTCCGAGACAGACTACAATGAGCAGTTCTTC.

This clonotype showed up just a few times. The chain links TRBV11-2 to TRBJ1-2, with D possibly matching TRBD1 (6 bases). Germline V gene sequence: CDR1 SGHAT, CDR2 FQNNGV. Trimming cost V 5 bases and J 6 bases, with 13 bases left between them. The CDR3 covers 13 residues. The CDR3 reads CASSATGVDGYTF. In nucleotides, the CDR3 is TGTGCCAGCAGCGCGACAGGTGTGGATGGCTACACCTTC.

Regarding this clonotype: It may be a read error: a sequence one base away is much more abundant. The chain carries TRBV6-9 and TRBJ2-7; 10 bases are shared with TRBD2. This CDR3 comprises 15 residues. CDR1 is MNHGY and CDR2 is SVAAGI in the germline V gene. The CDR3 DNA is TGTACCAGCACCTTAGCGGGGGGCCGCTCCTACGAGCAGTACTTC. This codes for CTSTLAGGRSYEQYF.

The gene calls are TRBV24-1 and TRBJ2-3, with 15 nucleotides matching TRBD2. The CDR3 spans 18 residues. V was clipped by 4 bases and J by 2 bases; unmatched bases: 6. In germline, CDR1 is KGHDR, CDR2 SFDVKD. The CDR3 coding sequence is TGTGCCACCAGTGACTGGACTAGCGGGGGGGTTTACACAGATACGCAGTATTTT. As protein: CATSDWTSGGVYTDTQYF.

The chain joins TRBV7-9 to TRBJ1-1; the D gene is possibly TRBD1 (5 bases). There are 13 residues in the CDR3. The germline V gene encodes CDR1 SEHNR and CDR2 FQNEAQ (reference sequence). V was pared by 5 bases and J by 8 bases, with 15 bases between. CDR3 protein: CASSPRGRPEAFF. DNA for the CDR3: TGTGCCAGCAGCCCCCGGGGACGTCCAGAAGCTTTCTTT.

This clonotype was seen at least ten times. The J gene is TRBJ1-2, the V gene TRBV30; tentatively, D is TRBD1 (5 bases). With 1 base removed from V and 0 bases from J, the gap between germline ends came to 6 bases. CDR1 is GTSNPN, CDR2 SVGIG, per germline (reference sequence). CDR3 length: 13 amino acids. Here the CDR3 DNA reads TGTGCCTGGAGTGCGGGGGCTAACTATGGCTACACCTTC. This encodes CAWSAGANYGYTF.

The sample holds a few counts of this clonotype. V is TRBV5-1 and J is TRBJ1-4; 7 bases are a match to TRBD1. The CDR3 extends over 14 amino acids. Germline V gene data show CDR1 as SGHRS and CDR2 as YFSETQ. The V segment lost 2 bases and the J segment 10 bases; nucleotides outside the gene matches: 8. The CDR3 DNA reads TGCGCCAGCAGCTTCGACCGGACAGGTGGAAAACTGTTTTTT. Translating it yields CASSFDRTGGKLFF. Based on the CDR3 plus reference TRBV5-1 and TRBJ1-4, the full variable domain is KAGVTQTPRYLIKTRGQQVTLSCSPISGHRSVSWYQQTPGQGLQFLFEYFSETQRNKGNFPGRFSGRQFSNSRSEMNVSTLELGDSALYLCASSFDRTGGKLFFGSGTQLSVL.

As concerns this clonotype: Its ends do not fully match the called genes, so a read error is possible. The gene calls are TRBV5-1 and TRBJ1-2; D possibly corresponds to TRBD1 (5 bases). The CDR3 has 13 amino acids. Germline V gene sequence: CDR1 SGHRS, CDR2 YFSETQ. The chain's CDR3 is CASSLTADNGYAF. In nucleotides, the CDR3 is TGCGCCAGCAGCTTGACAGCGGACAATGGCTACGCCTTC.

Points on this clonotype: A much larger clone lies a single base off, so this may be a read error. The gene calls are TRBV7-2 and TRBJ1-4, with TRBD1 as a possible D gene (5 bases). CDR1 and CDR2 from the germline V gene are SGHTA and FQGNSA. CDR3 length equals 15 residues. The CDR3 nucleotides are TGTGCCAGCAGGCGGGACGGGTCAACTAATGAAGAACTGTTTTTT. This sequence encodes CASRRDGSTNEELFF.

The chain links TRBV29-1 to TRBJ1-2, with a possible D match to TRBD1 (6 bases). V was trimmed by 1 base and J by 4 bases, leaving 10 bases between them. The CDR3 runs to 13 residues. CDR1 and CDR2 (germline): SQVTM, ANQGSEA. CDR3 protein: CSVEGGPSYGYTF. As DNA, the CDR3 is TGCAGCGTTGAAGGGGGGCCGAGCTATGGCTACACCTTC.

Many counts were recorded for this clonotype. The chain has TRBV12-3 or TRBV12-4 and TRBJ1-4; D perhaps matches TRBD1 (5 bases). This CDR3 region has 16 residues. V dropped 4 bases and J dropped 6 bases, with 18 bases sitting between them. The CDR3: CASSWDGSGRDEKLFF. The CDR3 nucleotides read TGTGCCAGCAGTTGGGACGGCTCCGGACGGGATGAAAAACTGTTTTTT.

The chain carries TRBV4-1 and TRBJ2-1; D not certain. This CDR3 region has 14 residues. Germline lookup yields CDR1 MGHRA and CDR2 YSYEKL. Trimming removed 0 bases at V and 10 bases at J, with 13 bases between. In DNA form, the CDR3 reads TGCGCCAGCAGCCAAGACCTGAATTCGGGCGAGCAGTTCTTC. Protein product: CASSQDLNSGEQFF.

In its sample, this clonotype was seen many times. The chain couples TRBV7-3 to TRBJ2-5; TRBD2 agrees at 7 bases. Trimming took 0 bases from V and 3 from J; bases not matched to a gene: 7. The germline gives CDR1 SGHTA, CDR2 FQGTGA. The CDR3 is 16 residues long. CDR3 sequence reads: CASSLTGGAGKETQYF. In DNA form, the CDR3 reads TGTGCCAGCAGCTTAACGGGGGGAGCGGGGAAAGAGACCCAGTACTTC.

With regard to this clonotype: One junction end disagrees with the germline gene, perhaps due to a read error. J is TRBJ1-5 and V is TRBV11-2, with TRBD1 identical over 9 bases. CDR3 size: 15 residues. Germline CDR1 SGHAT, CDR2 FQNNGV. This CDR3 reads CANSLGGTGNQPQHF. The DNA for the CDR3 is TGTGCCAACAGCTTAGGGGGGACAGGGAATCAGCCCCAGCATTTT.

The chain has TRBV30 and TRBJ1-2; no firm D call. Trimming shortened V by 0 bases and J by 8 bases, and 10 bases separated the two germline ends. Germline V CDR1 and CDR2: GTSNPN, SVGIG (reference sequence). This CDR3 has 12 residues. The CDR3 here is CAWSVEGGGYTF. The CDR3 coding sequence is TGTGCCTGGAGTGTTGAAGGTGGGGGCTACACCTTC.

The V and J genes are TRBV6-5 and TRBJ1-1; D is possibly TRBD1 (5 bases). Trimming removed 0 bases at V and 0 bases at J, with 14 bases between. Germline-derived CDR1 and CDR2 are MNHEY and SVGAGI. The CDR3 consists of 17 residues. Here the CDR3 DNA reads TGTGCCAGCAGTTACTCGCCTTCAGGGTTAGTGAACACTGAAGCTTTCTTT. Translated: CASSYSPSGLVNTEAFF.

This clonotype was detected a few times. V and J are TRBV7-9 and TRBJ2-5, with unresolved D. CDR3 size: 14 residues. V gave up 2 bases and J gave up 6 bases, with 13 bases separating them. The germline CDR1 and CDR2 sequences are SEHNR and FQNEAQ (reference sequence). CDR3 in amino acids: CASSLIADRQTQYF. CDR3 bases: TGTGCCAGCAGCTTAATAGCCGATCGTCAGACCCAGTACTTC.

The chain is built from TRBV18 and TRBJ2-2; D unresolved. The CDR3 extends over 17 amino acids. The germline V and J ends were trimmed by 0 bases and 0 bases, with 11 bases remaining between them. Germline V gene sequence: CDR1 KGHSH, CDR2 LQKENI. The CDR3 protein is CASSPPIRASNTGELFF. The CDR3 DNA is TGTGCCAGCTCACCACCAATCCGCGCGTCGAACACCGGGGAGCTGTTTTTT.

This clonotype has ten or more counts. The chain uses TRBV5-1 and TRBJ2-5; either TRBD1 or TRBD2 may supply D (6 bases each). Trimming stripped 0 bases from V and 4 bases from J, with 10 bases between. This CDR3 has 14 amino acids. Germline V gives CDR1 SGHRS, CDR2 YFSETQ. As DNA, the CDR3 is TGCGCCAGCAGCTTGGCCAGGGGAGGAGAGACCCAGTACTTC. Protein: CASSLARGGETQYF.

The J gene is TRBJ1-2, the V gene TRBV7-2; tentative D call: TRBD1 (5 bases). Trimming left V 4 bases short and J 5 bases short, with 14 bases between. The germline gives CDR1 SGHTA, CDR2 FQGNSA. This CDR3 has 14 amino acids. The CDR3 sequence: CASSSRGGKYGYTF. Here the CDR3 DNA reads TGTGCCAGCAGCTCCCGGGGGGGGAAGTATGGCTACACCTTC.